Below, one T cell receptor (beta chain) is given with its context. The antigen is undetermined. MiXCR, applied by TCRdb to the reads, yields one record per CDR3 protein. The repertoire holds under 850,000 distinct CDR3 sequences, around 32% seen once, with around a sixth in the top ten. These data are taken from a study of T cell repertoires in cytomegalovirus infection. As for the study in general: CMV epitopes used comprised recently identified HLA-C-restricted ones and well-studied HLA-B-restricted ones. Public TCR beta signatures provided an indication of both CMV infection and a matching HLA type.

Study-level results: Dominating the ex vivo response were TCR beta clonotypes that were CMV-specific and HLA-C-restricted. Totalled public TCR beta family frequency picked out people who carried CMV plus the relevant HLA.

Trimming took 2 bases from V and 6 from J, leaving 7 bases between them. In germline, CDR1 is SGHVS, CDR2 FNYEAQ. The CDR3 extends over 13 amino acids. The V gene is TRBV7-6, the J gene TRBJ2-2; D not resolved. This clonotype was sampled from a human donor in good health (CMV status not recorded). Some clones in this sample may be carry-over from other donors' samples. This specimen was cultured PBMCs, taken from culture after CMV antigen stimulation. The CDR3 loop reads CASSLSAPGELFF. The CDR3 nucleotides read TGTGCCAGCAGCTTATCAGCGCCCGGGGAGCTGTTTTTT.